These T cell receptor beta chains were read from a single sample in a study of shared clonotypes between healthy human individuals. Sequencing used immunoSEQ multiplex PCR; TCRdb keeps in-frame clones, though not all of them. The data show 950,000 to 1,100,000 clones, with around 82% seen just once and roughly 0.55% held by the top ten. Sequencing was carried out using memory CD4+ T cells from PBMCs. These receptors originate from a man between 18 and 29 years old in good health. Some clones in this sample may be carry-over from other donors' samples. Both conserved end residues are part of each CDR3. The D gene is left open where the match is weak. Not every row has a clone size; where given, it reads once, few, many or a size class.

cdr3_nt cdr3_aa clone_size j_call cdr3_length d_call v_call
TGTGCCAGCAGCTTAGAGGGGGACTTCCCCTACGAGCAGTACTTC CASSLEGDFPYEQYF NA TRBJ2-7 15 NA TRBV7-9
TGTGCCAGCTCACGAGCGACAGGAGATTTCTACGAGCAGTACTTC CASSRATGDFYEQYF NA TRBJ2-7 15 NA TRBV18
TGTGCAAGCAGCCGCAGACAGGAGCCTAACTATGGCTACACCTTC CASSRRQEPNYGYTF many TRBJ1-2 15 NA TRBV7-2
TGTGCCAGCAGTCTGACCCACGTATTAGGATACGAGCAGTACTTC CASSLTHVLGYEQYF NA TRBJ2-7 15 NA TRBV6-5
TGTGCCAACCCCTCGGGGACTAGGGACTACGAGCAGTACTTC CANPSGTRDYEQYF NA TRBJ2-7 14 TRBD2 TRBV9
TGTGCCACCAGCAACGACAGGGACACTGAAGCTTTCTTT CATSNDRDTEAFF few TRBJ1-1 13 TRBD1 TRBV15
TGTGCCAGCACTATAGGTGGGTGGGGGCAAGGGGAGCAGTACTTC CASTIGGWGQGEQYF NA TRBJ2-7 15 NA TRBV5-4
TGTGCCAGCAGCTTAGTTCGTCGGGACACCGGGGAGCTGTTTTTT CASSLVRRDTGELFF NA TRBJ2-2 15 NA TRBV11-2
TGTGCCAGCAGCACCGGGCCCATTAACTATGGCTACACCTTC CASSTGPINYGYTF NA TRBJ1-2 14 NA TRBV7-2
TGCGCCAGCAGTGAGGGGCTAGCGGGGAACACAGATACGCAGTATTTT CASSEGLAGNTDTQYF few TRBJ2-3 16 TRBD2 TRBV10-1
TGTGCCAGCAGTGTGTACAATGAAGCTTTCTTT CASSVYNEAFF NA TRBJ1-1 11 NA TRBV2
TGTGCCAGCAGACCGACAGGGCCCGGAAACACCATATATTTT CASRPTGPGNTIYF NA TRBJ1-3 14 TRBD1 TRBV28
TGTGCCAGCAGCCACCGACCGTTGGACCTCACCGGGGAGCTGTTTTTT CASSHRPLDLTGELFF few TRBJ2-2 16 NA TRBV7-8